This entry lists 10 T cell receptor beta chains sequenced from one sample in a study of beta chain features in type 1 diabetes. Reverse transcription of all isolated RNA meant that expressed TCRB transcripts were sequenced. Here immunoSEQ multiplex PCR was the method, and the copy in TCRdb shows in-frame clones only, minus some. The table includes fewer than 25,000 clones, approximately 50% detected once. The sequencing input was stem cell memory CD4+ T cells from blood. These receptors originate from a man younger than 30 in good health.

This clone was found a few times. The rearrangement uses TRBV6-5 and TRBJ2-3; perhaps TRBD2 as D (6 bases). CDR3 length: 14 amino acids. Trimming shortened V by 5 bases and J by 1 base, and 10 bases separated the two germline ends. Germline V gene data show CDR1 as MNHEY and CDR2 as SVGAGI. The DNA of the CDR3 is TGTGCCAGCAGTCCGCGGGGAGGCACAGATACGCAGTATTTT. Its translation: CASSPRGGTDTQYF.

In this sample, this clone turned up a few times. The V and J genes are TRBV14 and TRBJ2-2; D gene ambiguous. Germline CDR1 SGHDN, CDR2 FVKESK. Trimming stripped 0 bases from V and 4 bases from J, with 9 bases between. This CDR3 is built from 15 residues. The CDR3 nucleotides are TGTGCCAGCAGCCAAGAGATGAGGAGCACCGGGGAGCTGTTTTTT. Its translation: CASSQEMRSTGELFF.

V gene TRBV9 combines with J gene TRBJ2-3; 7 bases line up with TRBD2. This CDR3 is built from 15 residues. CDR1 and CDR2 from the germline V gene are SGDLS and YYNGEE. With V trimmed by 6 bases and J by 5 bases, 12 bases remained unmatched. The CDR3 sequence is CASTRAGEIVDTQYF. The CDR3 bases are TGTGCCAGCACCCGGGCGGGAGAAATCGTAGATACGCAGTATTTT. Full variable domain (rest looked up from reference TRBV9 and TRBJ2-3): DSGVTQTPKHLITATGQRVTLRCSPRSGDLSVYWYQQSLDQGLQFLIQYYNGEERAKGNILERFSAQQFPDLHSELNLSSLELGDSALYFCASTRAGEIVDTQYFGPGTRLTVL.

This clone was detected only a few times. V gene TRBV30 combines with J gene TRBJ1-4; D remains unclear. Per the germline V gene, CDR1 is GTSNPN and CDR2 is SVGIG (reference sequence). V lost 3 bases and J 3 bases, leaving 11 bases between the germline ends. This CDR3 comprises 14 residues. This chain's CDR3 is CAWRGREANEKLFF. DNA of the CDR3: TGTGCCTGGAGAGGGAGGGAAGCTAATGAAAAACTGTTTTTT.

This clone showed up just a few times. The chain carries TRBV15 and TRBJ2-3; 7 bases fit TRBD1. J lost 6 bases, V lost 0 bases, and 6 bases had no gene match. The V gene's germline CDR1 is LNHNV and CDR2 YYDKDF (reference sequence). CDR3 length: 15 amino acids. CDR3 sequence (DNA): TGTGCCACCAGCAGAGAACAGGGGCGAACGGATACGCAGTATTTT. Its translation: CATSREQGRTDTQYF.

This clone was seen only a few times. This chain connects TRBV25-1 to TRBJ2-7, with a weak D call TRBD1 (7 bases). The CDR3 is 15 amino acids. Germline V gives CDR1 MGHDK, CDR2 SYGVNS. The V end was cut by 2 bases, the J end by 6 bases, with 17 bases between. CDR3 coding DNA: TGTGCCAGCAGTGAAGGGGGGCAGGGGGTCCCCGAGCAGTACTTC. Protein sequence: CASSEGGQGVPEQYF.

This chain connects TRBV29-1 to TRBJ2-7; 8 bases line up with TRBD1. Per germline, CDR1 SQVTM and CDR2 ANQGSEA. This CDR3 region has 15 residues. The ends lost 5 bases at V and 0 bases at J; junction bases unmatched: 9. The CDR3 region has the DNA TGCAGCGTTTCTGGGCGGGACAGGCCCTCCTACGAGCAGTACTTC. Translation: CSVSGRDRPSYEQYF.

The gene calls are TRBV27 and TRBJ1-2; D is undetermined. The CDR3 runs to 13 residues. Germline assignment: CDR1 MNHEY and CDR2 SMNVEV (reference sequence). V lost 3 bases and J lost 2, with 7 bases in between. DNA for the CDR3: TGTGCCAGCAGTTTTAGAGCAAACTATGGCTACACCTTC. It codes for CASSFRANYGYTF.

The chain links TRBV28 to TRBJ1-5, with a tentative D call TRBD1 (5 bases). Germline V gene sequence: CDR1 MDHEN, CDR2 SYDVKM. The V gene lost 10 bases and the J gene lost 2 bases, with 15 bases spanning the gap. This CDR3 is 14 amino acids long. The CDR3 here is CATDRAGGNQPQHF. CDR3 nucleotides: TGTGCCACCGATAGGGCGGGGGGCAATCAGCCCCAGCATTTT.

The chain is built from TRBV5-4 and TRBJ2-1, with D perhaps matching TRBD2 (6 bases). This CDR3 spans 15 amino acids. The germline CDR1 and CDR2 sequences are SGHNT and YYREEE (reference sequence). V was pared by 5 bases and J by 5 bases, with 17 bases between. CDR3: CASSHGGVENNEQFF. CDR3 in DNA: TGTGCCAGCAGTCATGGAGGGGTGGAAAACAATGAGCAGTTCTTC.